This T cell receptor beta chain comes out of a study of blood T cell repertoires in COVID-19. Study-level information: There were acute and convalescent COVID-19 samples, and they came from the United States, Italy and Spain.

Authors' methods: Amplification of reference gene primers provided the estimated nucleated cell counts. The protocol was immunoSEQ multiplex PCR, while the TCRdb copy is restricted to in-frame clones and leaves out a portion. V, J and clone size are those of that table, while D and trimming were read from the DNA. The sample gives approximately 250,000 clones, roughly 85% of which show up once; about 8.2% is in the top ten. The CDR3 is made up of 16 amino acids. CDR1 is MDHEN, CDR2 SYDVKM, per germline. Trimming shortened V by 5 bases and J by 0 bases, and 16 bases separated the two germline ends. The chain employs TRBV28 and TRBJ1-2; possible D gene TRBD1, 5 bases. The TCR was taken from a woman between 45 and 65 years old with acute COVID-19. The source material was PBMCs or T cells enriched from blood (not recorded which). The CDR3 DNA reads TGTGCCAGCAGTGGGGTCAGGGATTCCGCTAACTATGGCTACACCTTC. Its protein is CASSGVRDSANYGYTF.